A single sample is the source of the 8 T cell receptor beta chains below, sequenced in a study of technical replicates of blood from several donors. Repertoires were generated with immunoSEQ multiplex PCR, while TCRdb's copy carries only in-frame clones and drops some. The sample includes roughly 100,000 clones, approximately 96% seen only once; the top ten take 0.2% to 0.25%. Specimen: T cells isolated from PBMCs. The receptors stem from a human donor in good health.

The chain recombines TRBV5-6 with TRBJ1-2; 8 bases line up with TRBD1. The V segment lost 3 bases and the J segment 4 bases; nucleotides outside the gene matches: 5. This CDR3 is 14 amino acids long. The V gene's germline CDR1 is SGHDT and CDR2 YYEEEE. The CDR3 sequence: CASSYGQGFYGYTF. The CDR3 DNA is TGTGCCAGCAGCTATGGACAGGGCTTCTATGGCTACACCTTC.

The rearrangement uses TRBV4-2 and TRBJ2-3; 9 bases are a match to TRBD2. This CDR3 is 14 amino acids long. Germline assignment: CDR1 LGHNA and CDR2 YNFKEQ. V was pared by 0 bases and J by 14 bases, with 9 bases of the junction left unmatched. For the CDR3, the DNA is TGTGCCAGCAGCCAAGATGCGGGAGGGATACACAGGTATTTT. This sequence encodes CASSQDAGGIHRYF.

The V call is TRBV4-1, the J call TRBJ2-7; 12 bases line up with TRBD2. Germline loops: CDR1 MGHRA, CDR2 YSYEKL. J lost 0 bases, V lost 0 bases, and 15 bases had no gene match. The CDR3 covers 21 residues. This CDR3 reads CASSQEGTSGRFRPTSYEQYF. CDR3 sequence (DNA): TGCGCCAGCAGCCAAGAGGGGACTAGCGGGCGGTTTCGCCCCACCTCCTACGAGCAGTACTTC.

The chain recombines TRBV19 with TRBJ2-7; weak D call: TRBD2 (5 bases). The V end lost 4 bases, the J end lost 5 bases, and 15 bases lay between the germline ends. This CDR3 is 14 amino acids long. The germline V gene has CDR1 LNHDA and CDR2 SQIVND (reference sequence). The CDR3 is CASSKSSRGDEQYF. The CDR3 DNA is TGTGCCAGTAGTAAATCTTCCCGGGGAGACGAGCAGTACTTC.

This chain links TRBV28 with TRBJ1-1; the D is unclear. V dropped 6 bases and J dropped 8 bases, with 16 bases sitting between them. Germline CDR1 reads MDHEN; CDR2 reads SYDVKM. The CDR3 is 13 residues long. CDR3 in amino acids: CASSAGGTHEAFF. CDR3 DNA: TGTGCCAGCAGCGCGGGAGGAACCCACGAAGCTTTCTTT.

V usage is TRBV6-1 and J usage is TRBJ2-1; 13 bases fit TRBD2. J lost 2 bases, V lost 4 bases, and 2 bases had no gene match. The germline gives CDR1 MNHNS, CDR2 SASEGT. The CDR3 contains 16 residues. CDR3 sequence reads: CASSGGTSGAYNEQFF. CDR3 nucleotides: TGTGCCAGCAGTGGAGGGACTAGCGGGGCCTACAATGAGCAGTTCTTC.

The chain links TRBV11-3 to TRBJ1-2; TRBD1 might be the D (5 bases). V lost 0 bases and J lost 1, with 9 bases in between. Germline V gives CDR1 SGHNT, CDR2 YENEEA. CDR3 length: 15 amino acids. The chain's CDR3 is CASSLDGDSNYGYTF. The CDR3 nucleotides read TGTGCCAGCAGCTTAGATGGCGACAGTAACTATGGCTACACCTTC.

V gene TRBV5-1 combines with J gene TRBJ2-1; 11 positions agree with TRBD1. Germline V CDR1 and CDR2: SGHRS, YFSETQ. The CDR3 has 16 amino acids. V lost 3 bases, J lost 4 bases, and 6 bases stayed unmatched. The DNA for the CDR3 is TGCGCCAGCAGCTGGGGGGACAGGGGGAATTACAATGAGCAGTTCTTC. Translating it yields CASSWGDRGNYNEQFF.